This entry lists 14 T cell receptor beta chains sequenced from one sample in a study of T cell repertoires in cytomegalovirus infection. Their antigen targets remain unknown. TCRdb processed the reads anew with MiXCR; each CDR3 protein has one entry. This table holds around 50,000 distinct CDR3 sequences, around a fifth found once. The specimen was CD8+ T cells from cultured PBMCs, collected from culture after CMV antigen stimulation. The receptors derive from a human donor in good health (CMV status not recorded). Some clones in this sample may be carry-over from other donors' samples.

The V and J genes are TRBV11-1 and TRBJ1-1, with TRBD1 identical over 10 bases. The junction had 10 bases not matched to a gene; V was cut back by 4 bases and J by 5 bases. Germline CDR1 is SGHAT and CDR2 is FQDESV (reference sequence). This CDR3 region has 16 residues. The CDR3 region is CASSSIYSGQGTEAFF. For the CDR3, the DNA is TGTGCCAGCAGCTCTATATACTCGGGACAGGGGACTGAAGCTTTCTTT.

The J gene is TRBJ1-1, the V gene TRBV20-1; D remains unclear. CDR3 length: 15 residues. CDR1 and CDR2 from the germline V gene are DFQATT and SNEGSKA (reference sequence). V dropped 3 bases and J dropped 2 bases, with 16 bases sitting between them. The DNA for the CDR3 is TGCAGTGCTAGCCCCCAGACGATACTCAACACTGAAGCTTTCTTT. Translation gives CSASPQTILNTEAFF.

This chain uses TRBV5-4 with TRBJ2-1; TRBD1 matches at 7 bases. From germline, CDR1 is SGHNT and CDR2 YYREEE (reference sequence). The CDR3 covers 13 residues. Trimming removed 3 bases from V and 8 bases from J; junction bases left unmatched: 5. Written as DNA, the CDR3 is TGTGCCAGCAGCTCTCCAGGGGGATATGAGCAGTTCTTC. Its protein is CASSSPGGYEQFF.

V is TRBV7-7 and J is TRBJ2-3; D call uncertain. This CDR3 spans 13 amino acids. The germline V and J ends were trimmed by 1 base and 6 bases, with 8 bases remaining between them. Per the germline V gene, CDR1 is SSHAT and CDR2 is FNYEAQ (reference sequence). CDR3 sequence: CASSLELRDTQYF. The CDR3 DNA reads as TGTGCCAGCAGCTTAGAGCTACGGGATACGCAGTATTTT.

This clonotype has just a few counts. The chain is built from TRBV15 and TRBJ2-2; D uncertain. CDR3 size: 17 residues. The germline gives CDR1 LNHNV, CDR2 YYDKDF (reference sequence). Between the trimmed V and J ends, which lost 0 bases and 1 base, there was a span of 12 bases. CDR3 sequence: CATSRDMRGLNTGELFF. The CDR3 DNA sequence: TGTGCCACCAGCAGAGATATGCGAGGTTTGAACACCGGGGAGCTGTTTTTT.

This clonotype was counted a few times. V and J are TRBV10-3 and TRBJ2-1, with D tentatively TRBD2 (5 bases). The V end was cut by 2 bases, the J end by 12 bases, with 11 bases between. The CDR3 is made up of 12 amino acids. Germline V gene data show CDR1 as ENHRY and CDR2 as SYGVKD. The chain's CDR3 is CAISEGSTRQFF. CDR3 nucleotides: TGTGCCATCAGTGAGGGGAGTACAAGGCAGTTCTTC.

This clonotype was observed at least ten times. The rearrangement joins TRBV11-2 to TRBJ2-7, with TRBD2 identical over 9 bases. The CDR3 extends over 16 amino acids. V lost 5 bases and J lost 0; bases outside the gene matches: 8. Germline V gives CDR1 SGHAT, CDR2 FQNNGV. The CDR3 loop reads CASSPVAGANSYEQYF. The CDR3 nucleotides read TGTGCCAGCAGCCCTGTAGCGGGGGCAAACTCCTACGAGCAGTACTTC.

J is TRBJ2-7 and V is TRBV19; perhaps TRBD1 as D (6 bases). Looked up from germline, CDR1 is LNHDA and CDR2 is SQIVND (reference sequence). Trimming took off 3 bases at V and 6 bases at J, with 12 bases between the two ends. This CDR3 has 13 residues. CDR3 nucleotide sequence: TGTGCCAGTAGTATCGGCAGGGGAAGCGAGCAGTACTTC. Its protein product is CASSIGRGSEQYF.

This clonotype was detected only a few times. The CDR3 coding sequence is TGTGCCACCAGTGATAGGAATGAGCAGTTCTTC. As protein: CATSDRNEQFF. The chain uses TRBV24-1 and TRBJ2-1; D not resolved. The V end was cut by 3 bases, the J end by 7 bases, with 3 bases between. The V gene's germline CDR1 is KGHDR and CDR2 SFDVKD. This CDR3 has 11 amino acids.

The CDR3 here is CASSPREGKGYGYTF. CDR3 DNA sequence: TGTGCCAGCAGCCCCAGGGAGGGTAAAGGCTATGGCTACACCTTC. The chain is built from TRBV5-4 and TRBJ1-2; possibly TRBD1 for D (5 bases). CDR3 length equals 15 residues. From germline, CDR1 is SGHNT and CDR2 YYREEE (reference sequence). The ends were cut back, 4 bases at V and 4 bases at J, with 17 bases in the middle.

This clonotype was counted only a few times. CDR3 DNA: TGTGCCAGCAGCTTAGGTTGGGACAGGGGCACTGAAGCTTTCTTT. The encoded protein is CASSLGWDRGTEAFF. This sequence joins TRBV7-8 and TRBJ1-1; TRBD1 matches at 10 bases. The CDR3 totals 15 residues. The V segment lost 1 base and the J segment 4 bases; nucleotides outside the gene matches: 3. The germline gives CDR1 SGHVS, CDR2 FQNEAQ.

The chain uses TRBV11-2 and TRBJ2-3, with 8 bases identical to TRBD1. The V gene's germline CDR1 is SGHAT and CDR2 FQNNGV. This CDR3 contains 16 residues. V shed 4 bases, J shed 2 bases, and the junction held 8 bases outside the gene matches. The CDR3 DNA sequence: TGTGCCAGCAGCTACCGGACAGGGTCCCCCACAGATACGCAGTATTTT. Translated, it gives CASSYRTGSPTDTQYF.

The chain has TRBV7-6 and TRBJ2-6; 8 positions agree with TRBD2. There are 17 residues in the CDR3. Unmatched junction bases numbered 6, after V lost 5 bases and J lost 0 bases. Germline V gene sequence: CDR1 SGHVS, CDR2 FNYEAQ. The CDR3 sequence is CASSLGRGASGANVLTF. As DNA, the CDR3 is TGTGCCAGCAGCCTAGGGCGGGGGGCCTCTGGGGCCAACGTCCTGACTTTC.

Only a few counts were recorded for this clonotype. The chain joins TRBV7-8 to TRBJ2-3; 10 bases align to TRBD2. J lost 3 bases, V lost 5 bases, and 11 bases had no gene match. This CDR3 region has 17 residues. Germline V gene lookup returns CDR1 SGHVS and CDR2 FQNEAQ. This CDR3 reads CASSILLAGSGTDTQYF. The CDR3 DNA follows: TGTGCCAGCAGCATCCTACTAGCGGGGTCGGGGACAGATACGCAGTATTTT. Filled out from reference TRBV7-8 and TRBJ2-3, the complete variable domain reads GAGVSQSPRYKVAKRGQDVALRCDPISGHVSLFWYQQALGQGPEFLTYFQNEAQLDKSGLPSDRFFAERPEGSVSTLKIQRTQQEDSAVYLCASSILLAGSGTDTQYFGPGTRLTVL.